These T cell receptor beta chains were read from a single sample in a study of shared clonotypes between healthy human individuals. Profiling relied on immunoSEQ multiplex PCR, and the TCRdb table lists in-frame clones only, not all of them. The sample yields around 350,000 clones, around 67% seen once. Material for sequencing was memory CD4+ T cells sorted from blood. Receptors were obtained from a man aged 30 to 39 in good health. CDR3s leave out the opening cysteine and the closing phenylalanine or tryptophan. The D gene is left open where the match is weak.

cdr3_aa: ASSLGNTATEAF
d_call: -
j_call: TRBJ1-1
v_call: TRBV5-1

cdr3_aa: ASSPRQGTYEQF
d_call: TRBD1
j_call: TRBJ2-1
v_call: TRBV7-2

cdr3_aa: ASRSAGQILTGELF
d_call: -
j_call: TRBJ2-2
v_call: TRBV5-1

cdr3_aa: ASSPGGTGLHEQY
d_call: -
j_call: TRBJ2-7
v_call: TRBV7-2

cdr3_aa: ASTLGGQEGTDTQY
d_call: -
j_call: TRBJ2-3
v_call: TRBV5-4

cdr3_aa: ASSYSGDELF
d_call: -
j_call: TRBJ2-2
v_call: TRBV5-6

cdr3_aa: ACKTRDSYNEQF
d_call: TRBD1
j_call: TRBJ2-1
v_call: TRBV30

cdr3_aa: ASSREGLDEQF
d_call: -
j_call: TRBJ2-1
v_call: TRBV6-1

cdr3_aa: ASSVAGQGRSGNTIY
d_call: TRBD1
j_call: TRBJ1-3
v_call: TRBV9

cdr3_aa: ASSLGRGKETQY
d_call: -
j_call: TRBJ2-5
v_call: TRBV27

cdr3_aa: ASSFTPSGTDTQY
d_call: -
j_call: TRBJ2-3
v_call: TRBV28

cdr3_aa: ASSAGGQYNEQF
d_call: -
j_call: TRBJ2-1
v_call: TRBV10-1

cdr3_aa: ASSKGGLTYEQY
d_call: -
j_call: TRBJ2-7
v_call: TRBV7-2

cdr3_aa: AWSLGTSGEETQY
d_call: TRBD2
j_call: TRBJ2-5
v_call: TRBV30

cdr3_aa: ASSFSGQGIVYGYT
d_call: TRBD1
j_call: TRBJ1-2
v_call: TRBV7-9

cdr3_aa: ASSPGLSGYEQY
d_call: -
j_call: TRBJ2-7
v_call: TRBV7-2

cdr3_aa: ASSQRQADTQY
d_call: -
j_call: TRBJ2-3
v_call: TRBV4-3

cdr3_aa: ASRGRVGNTIY
d_call: -
j_call: TRBJ1-3
v_call: TRBV6-5

cdr3_aa: ASSVDGGLRGYT
d_call: -
j_call: TRBJ1-2
v_call: TRBV9

cdr3_aa: SVEDHLAGTHRVETQY
d_call: TRBD2
j_call: TRBJ2-5
v_call: TRBV29-1

cdr3_aa: ASSLAGTAFYDEQF
d_call: TRBD1
j_call: TRBJ2-1
v_call: TRBV7-9

cdr3_aa: ASREQGSSGNTIY
d_call: TRBD1
j_call: TRBJ1-3
v_call: TRBV7-9

cdr3_aa: ASSLSGADTDTQY
d_call: -
j_call: TRBJ2-3
v_call: TRBV7-6